This TCR beta chain was observed in a study of OX40 agonist ivuxolimab in advanced cancers. Sequencing was performed with immunoSEQ multiplex PCR; in TCRdb, only in-frame clones are kept and a portion is missing. The repertoire holds 60,000 to 75,000 clones, 70% to 90% seen once, with under 1.2% in the top ten. The CDR3 contains 10 residues. The ends were cut back, 10 bases at V and 5 bases at J, with 8 bases in the middle. The germline gives CDR1 MNHEY, CDR2 SVGAGI. The TCR sequence derives from an adult with an advanced solid tumor such as melanoma, head and neck, liver or kidney cancer. V usage is TRBV6-5 and J usage is TRBJ2-5, with D perhaps TRBD2 (5 bases). Sequences were derived from CD4+ or CD8+ T cells sorted from blood, sampled in a trial of the OX40 agonist ivuxolimab. CDR3 loop: CATGGETQYF. Here the CDR3 DNA reads TGTGCCACCGGCGGGGAGACCCAGTACTTC.